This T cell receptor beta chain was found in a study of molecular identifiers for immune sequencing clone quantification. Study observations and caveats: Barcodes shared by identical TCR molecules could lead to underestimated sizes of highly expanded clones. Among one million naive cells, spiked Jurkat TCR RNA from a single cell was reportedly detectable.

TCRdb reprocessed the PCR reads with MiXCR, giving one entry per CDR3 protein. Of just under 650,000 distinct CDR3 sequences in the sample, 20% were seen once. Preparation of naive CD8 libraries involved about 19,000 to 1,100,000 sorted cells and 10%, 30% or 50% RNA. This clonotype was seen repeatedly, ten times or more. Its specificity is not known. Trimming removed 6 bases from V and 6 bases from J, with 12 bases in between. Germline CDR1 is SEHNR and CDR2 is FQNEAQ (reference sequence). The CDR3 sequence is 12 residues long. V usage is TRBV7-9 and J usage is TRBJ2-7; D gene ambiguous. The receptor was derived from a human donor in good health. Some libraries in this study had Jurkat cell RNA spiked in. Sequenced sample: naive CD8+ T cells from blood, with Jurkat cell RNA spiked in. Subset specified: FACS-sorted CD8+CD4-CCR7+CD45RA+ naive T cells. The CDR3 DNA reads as TGTGCCAGCAGTTCGCGGTCGGTCGAGCAGTACTTC. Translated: CASSSRSVEQYF.